Listed below are T cell receptor delta chains from one sample, sequenced in a study of Vδ1+ human thymocytes. TCRdb reapplied CATT to the multiplex PCR reads. Here the sample spans around 24,000 delta-chain clones, 25% to 30% being singletons. Sequenced input: Vdelta1+ gamma-delta thymocytes from the thymus. These receptors all come from a boy younger than two who had congenital heart surgery. Both conserved end residues are part of each CDR3. The D gene is left open where the match is weak. Clone size is not always given. Where it is, it says once, few, many or a class for expanded clones.

d_gene: NA
j_gene: TRDJ1
v_gene: TRDV2
abundance: once
CDR3aa: CACDNGALGIHTCDKLIF
CDR3nt: TGTGCCTGTGACAACGGGGCCCTGGGGATCCATACGTGCGATAAACTCATCTTT

d_gene: TRDD3
j_gene: TRDJ1
v_gene: TRDV1
abundance: few
CDR3aa: CALGATFVLGDKEDKLIF
CDR3nt: TGTGCTCTTGGGGCTACCTTTGTACTGGGGGATAAAGAGGATAAACTCATCTTT

d_gene: TRDD3
j_gene: TRDJ1
v_gene: TRDV1
abundance: NA
CDR3aa: CALGGSAELGDTGSDKLIF
CDR3nt: TGTGCTCTTGGGGGTTCGGCCGAACTGGGGGATACAGGTTCCGATAAACTCATCTTT

d_gene: TRDD3
j_gene: TRDJ1
v_gene: TRDV1
abundance: NA
CDR3aa: CALGNTLGGYIVGTDKLIF
CDR3nt: TGTGCTCTTGGGAATACCCTCGGGGGATACATCGTGGGCACCGATAAACTCATCTTT

d_gene: NA
j_gene: TRDJ1
v_gene: TRDV1
abundance: NA
CDR3aa: CALGERWGTARYSDKLIF
CDR3nt: TGTGCTCTTGGGGAACGTTGGGGTACTGCGAGGTACTCCGATAAACTCATCTTT

d_gene: TRDD3
j_gene: TRDJ1
v_gene: TRDV1
abundance: NA
CDR3aa: CALGGTIVWGKDDKLIF
CDR3nt: TGTGCTCTTGGGGGAACCATAGTGTGGGGGAAAGACGATAAACTCATCTTT

d_gene: NA
j_gene: TRDJ1
v_gene: TRDV1
abundance: many
CDR3aa: CALGNYRHRSYTDKLIF
CDR3nt: TGTGCTCTTGGGAACTACCGGCACCGGTCGTACACCGATAAACTCATCTTT

d_gene: NA
j_gene: TRDJ1
v_gene: TRDV1
abundance: NA
CDR3aa: CALGGPCPTWGSPMYTDKLIF
CDR3nt: TGTGCTCTTGGGGGTCCCTGTCCTACCTGGGGATCCCCAATGTACACCGATAAACTCATCTTT

d_gene: TRDD3
j_gene: TRDJ1
v_gene: TRDV1
abundance: NA
CDR3aa: CALGEVWLRGDSSDKLIF
CDR3nt: TGTGCTCTTGGGGAAGTATGGCTACGGGGGGATTCCTCCGATAAACTCATCTTT

d_gene: TRDD3
j_gene: TRDJ2
v_gene: TRDV1
abundance: NA
CDR3aa: CALGALRGDPLGTAQLFF
CDR3nt: TGTGCTCTTGGGGCATTGCGGGGGGATCCTCTAGGGACAGCACAACTCTTCTTT

d_gene: TRDD3
j_gene: TRDJ1
v_gene: TRDV1
abundance: few
CDR3aa: CALGEYPPLTGAGVADKLIF
CDR3nt: TGTGCTCTTGGGGAATACCCTCCTCTAACTGGGGCCGGGGTGGCCGATAAACTCATCTTT

d_gene: NA
j_gene: TRDJ1
v_gene: TRDV1
abundance: few
CDR3aa: CALGELISGGTDKLIF
CDR3nt: TGTGCTCTTGGGGAACTCATTTCCGGGGGTACCGATAAACTCATCTTT

d_gene: TRDD3
j_gene: TRDJ1
v_gene: TRDV1
abundance: NA
CDR3aa: CALGEELLGDWLGSYKLIF
CDR3nt: TGTGCTCTTGGGGAAGAACTACTGGGGGATTGGTTGGGGTCGTATAAACTCATCTTT

d_gene: NA
j_gene: TRDJ1
v_gene: TRDV1
abundance: NA
CDR3aa: CALGERPWYTDKLIF
CDR3nt: TGTGCTCTTGGGGAACGGCCTTGGTACACCGATAAACTCATCTTT

d_gene: NA
j_gene: TRDJ1
v_gene: TRDV1
abundance: few
CDR3aa: CALGEGSTHTDKLIF
CDR3nt: TGTGCTCTTGGGGAAGGATCTACCCACACCGATAAACTCATCTTT

d_gene: NA
j_gene: TRDJ1
v_gene: TRDV1
abundance: NA
CDR3aa: CALGEYHTFRSHTDKLIF
CDR3nt: TGTGCTCTTGGGGAATATCATACCTTTAGGTCCCACACCGATAAACTCATCTTT

d_gene: NA
j_gene: TRDJ1
v_gene: TRDV1
abundance: NA
CDR3aa: CALGELGRARLTDKLIF
CDR3nt: TGTGCTCTTGGGGAACTGGGTCGGGCGAGACTCACCGATAAACTCATCTTT

d_gene: TRDD3
j_gene: TRDJ1
v_gene: TRDV1
abundance: few
CDR3aa: CALGSNRGIGYGGGKLIF
CDR3nt: TGTGCTCTTGGGTCGAACAGGGGGATCGGATACGGGGGAGGTAAACTCATCTTT

d_gene: TRDD3
j_gene: TRDJ1
v_gene: TRDV1
abundance: NA
CDR3aa: CALGELAKTGGFTDKLIF
CDR3nt: TGTGCTCTTGGGGAATTAGCCAAAACTGGGGGATTCACCGATAAACTCATCTTT

d_gene: NA
j_gene: TRDJ1
v_gene: TRDV1
abundance: NA
CDR3aa: CALGSQPWGPYTDKLIF
CDR3nt: TGTGCTCTTGGCTCACAGCCTTGGGGACCGTACACCGATAAACTCATCTTT

d_gene: TRDD3
j_gene: TRDJ1
v_gene: TRDV1
abundance: NA
CDR3aa: CALGTNPRTGGYIAPYTDKLIF
CDR3nt: TGTGCTCTTGGGACCAACCCTCGTACTGGGGGGTATATCGCCCCGTACACCGATAAACTCATCTTT

d_gene: NA
j_gene: TRDJ1
v_gene: TRDV1
abundance: few
CDR3aa: CALGDYPATQPPMGLIF
CDR3nt: TGTGCTCTTGGGGATTATCCCGCCACCCAGCCACCGATGGGACTCATCTTT

d_gene: TRDD3
j_gene: TRDJ1
v_gene: TRDV1
abundance: few
CDR3aa: CALGELVSFRLLGDTERSTDKLIF
CDR3nt: TGTGCTCTTGGGGAACTAGTCTCCTTCCGCCTACTGGGGGATACGGAACGGAGCACCGATAAACTCATCTTT

d_gene: NA
j_gene: TRDJ1
v_gene: TRDV1
abundance: NA
CDR3aa: CALWLISRDDSDKLIF
CDR3nt: TGTGCTCTGTGGCTAATTTCCCGTGATGATTCCGATAAACTCATCTTT

d_gene: TRDD3
j_gene: TRDJ1
v_gene: TRDV1
abundance: few
CDR3aa: CALGEWDGTGGYTDKLIF
CDR3nt: TGTGCTCTTGGGGAATGGGACGGTACTGGGGGATACACCGATAAACTCATCTTT

d_gene: TRDD3
j_gene: TRDJ1
v_gene: TRDV1
abundance: NA
CDR3aa: CALGPSAVALGDTDKLIF
CDR3nt: TGTGCTCTTGGGCCGTCGGCCGTTGCCCTGGGGGACACCGATAAACTCATCTTT

d_gene: NA
j_gene: TRDJ1
v_gene: TRDV1
abundance: few
CDR3aa: CALGELDSKLIF
CDR3nt: TGTGCTCTTGGGGAACTAGACTCCAAACTCATCTTT

d_gene: NA
j_gene: TRDJ1
v_gene: TRDV1
abundance: medium-sized
CDR3aa: CALGELPYYPGVVPPYTDKLIF
CDR3nt: TGTGCTCTTGGGGAACTCCCATACTATCCGGGGGTGGTCCCACCGTACACCGATAAACTCATCTTT

d_gene: TRDD3
j_gene: TRDJ1
v_gene: TRDV1
abundance: NA
CDR3aa: CALGARTRSILPADWGMDKLIF
CDR3nt: TGTGCTCTTGGGGCCCGGACCAGAAGTATCCTTCCTGCGGACTGGGGGATGGATAAACTCATCTTT

d_gene: NA
j_gene: TRDJ1
v_gene: TRDV1
abundance: NA
CDR3aa: CALGANPHLHMRTHTDKLIF
CDR3nt: TGTGCTCTTGGGGCAAACCCCCACCTTCATATGAGGACCCACACCGATAAACTCATCTTT

d_gene: TRDD3
j_gene: TRDJ1
v_gene: TRDV1
abundance: NA
CDR3aa: CALGERGGYLPIAGGYPDTDKLIF
CDR3nt: TGTGCTCTTGGGGAACGGGGGGGTTACCTTCCTATAGCTGGGGGATACCCCGACACCGATAAACTCATCTTT

d_gene: TRDD3
j_gene: TRDJ1
v_gene: TRDV1
abundance: NA
CDR3aa: CALGELGPWGIRSTDKLIF
CDR3nt: TGCGCTCTTGGGGAACTGGGCCCCTGGGGGATACGGAGCACCGATAAACTCATCTTT

d_gene: NA
j_gene: TRDJ1
v_gene: TRDV1
abundance: NA
CDR3aa: CALGELGSPPYTDKLIF
CDR3nt: TGTGCTCTTGGGGAACTAGGGTCCCCCCCGTACACCGATAAACTCATCTTT

d_gene: NA
j_gene: TRDJ1
v_gene: TRDV1
abundance: medium-sized
CDR3aa: CALGAMTFLLGGGPEADKLIF
CDR3nt: TGTGCTCTTGGGGCCATGACCTTCCTGCTTGGTGGGGGTCCTGAGGCCGATAAACTCATCTTT

d_gene: NA
j_gene: TRDJ1
v_gene: TRDV1
abundance: NA
CDR3aa: CALGEQELLRGQIRHYTDKLIF
CDR3nt: TGTGCTCTTGGGGAACAGGAACTCCTACGAGGGCAAATCAGGCATTACACCGATAAACTCATCTTT

d_gene: TRDD3
j_gene: TRDJ1
v_gene: TRDV1
abundance: few
CDR3aa: CALGEQPGRPKGLGDTHTDKLIF
CDR3nt: TGTGCTCTTGGGGAACAACCCGGAAGGCCAAAGGGCCTGGGGGATACGCACACCGATAAACTCATCTTT

d_gene: NA
j_gene: TRDJ3
v_gene: TRDV2
abundance: NA
CDR3aa: CASEFLSVPLWGCSWYTRQMFF
CDR3nt: TGTGCCTCTGAATTCCTATCGGTACCCCTATGGGGTTGCTCCTGGTACACCCGACAGATGTTTTTC

d_gene: NA
j_gene: TRDJ1
v_gene: TRDV1
abundance: medium-sized
CDR3aa: CALGSQVDFPRLIPYTDKLIF
CDR3nt: TGTGCTCTTGGGTCCCAGGTAGACTTCCCACGTCTGATACCATACACCGATAAACTCATCTTT

d_gene: TRDD3
j_gene: TRDJ1
v_gene: TRDV1
abundance: NA
CDR3aa: CALGKRPSYWGIRDTDKLIF
CDR3nt: TGTGCTCTTGGGAAAAGGCCTTCCTACTGGGGGATAAGGGACACCGATAAACTCATCTTT

d_gene: TRDD3
j_gene: TRDJ1
v_gene: TRDV1
abundance: NA
CDR3aa: CALGDIFGTGGYAEHIDKLIF
CDR3nt: TGTGCTCTTGGGGACATCTTTGGTACTGGGGGATACGCCGAGCACATCGATAAACTCATCTTT

d_gene: TRDD3
j_gene: TRDJ1
v_gene: TRDV1
abundance: NA
CDR3aa: CARGAQISYVILGDPYADKLIF
CDR3nt: TGTGCTCGTGGGGCACAGATTTCCTACGTGATACTGGGGGACCCTTACGCCGATAAACTCATCTTT

d_gene: TRDD3
j_gene: TRDJ1
v_gene: TRDV1
abundance: NA
CDR3aa: CALGERRLWGIQAYTDKLIF
CDR3nt: TGTGCTCTTGGGGAACGCAGACTATGGGGGATACAGGCCTACACCGATAAACTCATCTTT

d_gene: NA
j_gene: TRDJ1
v_gene: TRDV1
abundance: NA
CDR3aa: CALGELTGSGLTADKLIF
CDR3nt: TGTGCTCTTGGGGAACTGACGGGATCGGGACTTACAGCCGATAAACTCATCTTT

d_gene: TRDD3
j_gene: TRDJ1
v_gene: TRDV1
abundance: few
CDR3aa: CALGKISYDPRTGGNTDKLIF
CDR3nt: TGTGCTCTTGGGAAGATTTCCTACGACCCTCGTACTGGGGGAAACACCGATAAACTCATCTTT

d_gene: TRDD3
j_gene: TRDJ1
v_gene: TRDV1
abundance: NA
CDR3aa: CALGMGPCAAPLYWGIGTDKLIF
CDR3nt: TGTGCTCTTGGGATGGGCCCTTGTGCGGCTCCCCTTTACTGGGGGATTGGAACCGATAAACTCATCTTT

d_gene: TRDD3
j_gene: TRDJ1
v_gene: TRDV1
abundance: NA
CDR3aa: CALGELCPGLGDYTNKLIF
CDR3nt: TGTGCTCTTGGGGAACTCTGTCCCGGACTGGGGGATTACACCAATAAACTCATCTTT